This TCR beta chain emerged from a study of human CD4 T cells and Enterobacteriaceae. Points from the study as a whole: In the top 5%: 11 of 19 and about 60% of the 34 cross-reactive clonotypes.

All CD4+ cells other than CD45RA+CCR7+CD95- naive cells were sorted as memory, over 98% pure. Healthy donor blood came from Swiss blood donation centers. CD4+ T cells and monocytes were enriched with CD4 and CD14 microbeads. Generated by immunoSEQ multiplex PCR, the TCRdb table keeps only in-frame clones and is missing some. The profile shows some 30,000 clones, approximately 84% of them singletons. Points on this clone: Its specificity is unknown.

CDR3 length: 13 amino acids. CDR1 is GTSNPN and CDR2 is SVGIG in the germline V gene (reference sequence). The origin of this receptor is a human donor in good health. The V gene is TRBV30, the J gene TRBJ1-2; possible D gene TRBD1, 6 bases. What was sequenced was memory CD4+ T cells from blood. In DNA, the CDR3 is TGTGGCTCGAGGGGGGAATCTTGGTATGGCTACACCTTC. The encoded protein is CGSRGESWYGYTF.